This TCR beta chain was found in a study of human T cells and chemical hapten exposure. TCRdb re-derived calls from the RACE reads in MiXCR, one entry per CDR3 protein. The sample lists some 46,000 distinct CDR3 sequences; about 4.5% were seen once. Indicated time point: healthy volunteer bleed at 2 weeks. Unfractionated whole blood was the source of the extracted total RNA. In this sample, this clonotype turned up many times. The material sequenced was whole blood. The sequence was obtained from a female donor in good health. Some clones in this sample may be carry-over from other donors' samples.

The CDR3 protein is CASSPDRGLTEAFF. The CDR3 DNA is TGTGCCAGCAGCCCGGACAGGGGGCTAACTGAAGCTTTCTTT. The chain links TRBV7-2 to TRBJ1-1, with 11 bases fitting TRBD1. The germline gives CDR1 SGHTA, CDR2 FQGNSA. V was clipped by 5 bases and J by 5 bases; unmatched bases: 4. This CDR3 has 14 residues.